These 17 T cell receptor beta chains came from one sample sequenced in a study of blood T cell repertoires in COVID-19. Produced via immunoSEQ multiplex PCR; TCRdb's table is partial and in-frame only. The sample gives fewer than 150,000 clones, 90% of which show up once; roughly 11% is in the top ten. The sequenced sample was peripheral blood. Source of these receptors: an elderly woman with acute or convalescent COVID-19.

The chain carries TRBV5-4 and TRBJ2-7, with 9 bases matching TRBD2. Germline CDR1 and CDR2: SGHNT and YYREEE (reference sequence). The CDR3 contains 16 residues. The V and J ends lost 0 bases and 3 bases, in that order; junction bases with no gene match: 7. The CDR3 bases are TGTGCCAGCAGCTTGGATGGAGCGGGGGGCAACTACGAGCAGTACTTC. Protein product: CASSLDGAGGNYEQYF.

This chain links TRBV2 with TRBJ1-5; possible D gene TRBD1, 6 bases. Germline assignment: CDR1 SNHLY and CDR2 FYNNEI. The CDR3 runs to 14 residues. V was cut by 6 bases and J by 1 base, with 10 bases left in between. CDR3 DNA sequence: TGTGCCAGCAGGCCGGGACAAAGCAATCAGCCCCAGCATTTT. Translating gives CASRPGQSNQPQHF. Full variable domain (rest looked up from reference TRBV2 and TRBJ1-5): EPEVTQTPSHQVTQMGQEVILRCVPISNHLYFYWYRQILGQKVEFLVSFYNNEISEKSEIFDDQFSVERPDGSNFTLKIRSTKLEDSAMYFCASRPGQSNQPQHFGDGTRLSIL.

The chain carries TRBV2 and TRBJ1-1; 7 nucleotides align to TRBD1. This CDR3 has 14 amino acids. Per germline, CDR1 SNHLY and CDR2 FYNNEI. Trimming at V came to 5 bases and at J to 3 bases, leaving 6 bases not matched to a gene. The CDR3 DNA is TGTGCCAGCAGTCCCCGGGACAGTTACACTGAAGCTTTCTTT. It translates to CASSPRDSYTEAFF.

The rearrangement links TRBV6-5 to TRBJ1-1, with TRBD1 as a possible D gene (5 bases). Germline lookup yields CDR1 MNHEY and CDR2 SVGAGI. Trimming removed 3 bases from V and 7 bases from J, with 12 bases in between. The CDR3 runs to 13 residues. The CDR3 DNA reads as TGTGCCAGCAGTTATTTAGAGACAGTTGAAGCTTTCTTT. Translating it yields CASSYLETVEAFF.

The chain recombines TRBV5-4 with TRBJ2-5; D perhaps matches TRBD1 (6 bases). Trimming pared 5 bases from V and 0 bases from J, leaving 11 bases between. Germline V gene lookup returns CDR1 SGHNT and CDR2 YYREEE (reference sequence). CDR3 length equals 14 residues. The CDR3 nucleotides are TGTGCCAGCAGTACGGGACAAAACCAAGAGACCCAGTACTTC. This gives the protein CASSTGQNQETQYF.

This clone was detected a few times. CDR3 sequence (DNA): TGTGCCAGCAGCTCCACCGGGAATCCGGATCAGCCCCAGCATTTT. Its protein is CASSSTGNPDQPQHF. The chain recombines TRBV9 with TRBJ1-5; D gene unclear. This CDR3 has 15 residues. Germline values: CDR1 SGDLS, CDR2 YYNGEE. V lost 4 bases, J lost 5 bases, and 16 bases lay in between.

The CDR3 loop is CASSLFLRVDTGELFF. CDR3 DNA: TGTGCCAGCTCACTTTTCCTGCGCGTCGACACCGGGGAGCTGTTTTTT. V usage is TRBV18 and J usage is TRBJ2-2; D gene uncertain. With 4 bases removed from V and 3 bases from J, the gap between germline ends came to 15 bases. The CDR3 runs to 16 residues. The germline V gene encodes CDR1 KGHSH and CDR2 LQKENI.

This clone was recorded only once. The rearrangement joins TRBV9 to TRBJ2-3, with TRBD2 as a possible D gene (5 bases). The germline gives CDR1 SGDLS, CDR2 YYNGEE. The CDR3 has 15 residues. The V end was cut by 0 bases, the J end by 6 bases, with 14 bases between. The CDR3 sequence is CASSVVSASRDTQYF. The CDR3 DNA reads TGTGCCAGCAGCGTAGTATCGGCTAGCAGGGATACGCAGTATTTT.

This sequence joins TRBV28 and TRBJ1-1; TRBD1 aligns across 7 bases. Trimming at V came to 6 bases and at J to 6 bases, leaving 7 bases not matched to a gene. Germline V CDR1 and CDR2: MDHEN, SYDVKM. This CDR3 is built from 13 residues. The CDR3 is CASSRRDSAEAFF. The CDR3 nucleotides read TGTGCCAGCAGCCGACGGGACAGTGCTGAAGCTTTCTTT.

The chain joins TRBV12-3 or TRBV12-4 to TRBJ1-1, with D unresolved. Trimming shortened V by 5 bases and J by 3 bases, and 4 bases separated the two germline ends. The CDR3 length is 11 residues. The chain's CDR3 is CASSQDTEAFF. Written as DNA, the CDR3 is TGTGCCAGCAGTCAGGACACTGAAGCTTTCTTT.

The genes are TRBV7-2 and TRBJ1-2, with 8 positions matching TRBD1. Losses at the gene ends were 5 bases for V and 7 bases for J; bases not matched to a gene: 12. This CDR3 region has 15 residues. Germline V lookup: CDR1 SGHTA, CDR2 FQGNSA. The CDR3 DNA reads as TGTGCCAGCAGCAGAGGTGGGCAGGGGGCACTTGGCTACACCTTC. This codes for CASSRGGQGALGYTF.

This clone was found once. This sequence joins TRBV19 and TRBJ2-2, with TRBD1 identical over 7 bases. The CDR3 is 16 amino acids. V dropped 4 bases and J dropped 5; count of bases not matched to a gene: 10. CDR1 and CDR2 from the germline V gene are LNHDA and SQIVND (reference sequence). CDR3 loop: CASSTPRAGGTGELFF. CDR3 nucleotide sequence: TGTGCCAGTAGTACCCCCAGGGCAGGGGGTACCGGGGAGCTGTTTTTT.

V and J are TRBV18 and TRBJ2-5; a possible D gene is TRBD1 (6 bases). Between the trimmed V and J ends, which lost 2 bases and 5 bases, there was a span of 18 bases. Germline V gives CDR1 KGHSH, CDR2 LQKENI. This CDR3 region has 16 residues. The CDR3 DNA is TGTGCCAGCTCACCAGCCGGGACATCCTTCGGCGAGACCCAGTACTTC. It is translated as CASSPAGTSFGETQYF.

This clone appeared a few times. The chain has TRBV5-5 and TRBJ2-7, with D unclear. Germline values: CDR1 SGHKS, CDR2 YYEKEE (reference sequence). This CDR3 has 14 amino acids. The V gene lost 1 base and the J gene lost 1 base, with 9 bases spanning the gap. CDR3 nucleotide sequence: TGTGCCAGCAGCTTGCGACACACGTCCTACGAGCAGTACTTC. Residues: CASSLRHTSYEQYF.

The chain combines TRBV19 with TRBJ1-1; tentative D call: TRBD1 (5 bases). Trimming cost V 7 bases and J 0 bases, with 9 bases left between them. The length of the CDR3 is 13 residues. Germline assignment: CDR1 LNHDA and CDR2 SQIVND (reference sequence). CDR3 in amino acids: CASKGHLNTEAFF. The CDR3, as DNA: TGTGCCAGTAAAGGACACTTGAACACTGAAGCTTTCTTT.

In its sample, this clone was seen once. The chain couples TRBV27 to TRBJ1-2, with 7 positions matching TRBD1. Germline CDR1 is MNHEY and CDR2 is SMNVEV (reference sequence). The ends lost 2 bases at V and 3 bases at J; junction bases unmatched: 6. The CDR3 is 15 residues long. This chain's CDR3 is CASSLNDRAHYGYTF. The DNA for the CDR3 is TGTGCCAGCAGTTTAAATGACAGGGCCCACTATGGCTACACCTTC.

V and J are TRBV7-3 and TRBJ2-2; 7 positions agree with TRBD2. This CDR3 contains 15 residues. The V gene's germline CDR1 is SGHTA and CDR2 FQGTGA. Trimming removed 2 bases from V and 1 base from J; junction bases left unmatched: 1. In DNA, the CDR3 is TGTGCCAGCAGCTTATCGGGAGGGAACACCGGGGAGCTGTTTTTT. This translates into CASSLSGGNTGELFF.